The 8 T cell receptor beta chains listed next were all sequenced from one sample in a study of blood T cell repertoires in COVID-19. Produced via immunoSEQ multiplex PCR; TCRdb's table is partial and in-frame only. The sample has approximately 260,000 clones, 70% to 90% seen once. The sample was peripheral blood. These receptors all come from an older woman with acute or convalescent COVID-19.

This clone showed up just once. This chain joins TRBV2 and TRBJ2-7; D perhaps matches TRBD1 (6 bases). The length of the CDR3 is 12 residues. V was trimmed by 6 bases and J by 3 bases, leaving 9 bases between them. Germline values: CDR1 SNHLY, CDR2 FYNNEI. For the CDR3, the DNA is TGTGCCAGCAGCACACAGGGCTACGAGCAGTACTTC. This translates into CASSTQGYEQYF.

This clone was seen a single time. V gene TRBV11-2 combines with J gene TRBJ2-7; unclear D gene. Germline values: CDR1 SGHAT, CDR2 FQNNGV. Deletions cut 1 base from V and 3 bases from J, with 7 bases between. The CDR3 contains 13 residues. DNA of the CDR3: TGTGCCAGCAGCTTAGGGGCCATCTACGAGCAGTACTTC. Protein product: CASSLGAIYEQYF.

The chain joins TRBV6-5 to TRBJ1-1, with D possibly matching TRBD1 (6 bases). Trimming took off 5 bases at V and 6 bases at J, with 13 bases between the two ends. Looked up from germline, CDR1 is MNHEY and CDR2 is SVGAGI. The CDR3 extends over 13 amino acids. The CDR3 DNA follows: TGTGCCAGCAGTAAGCAGGGGAGGGCTGAAGCTTTCTTT. It is translated as CASSKQGRAEAFF.

This clone was observed once. J is TRBJ1-2 and V is TRBV25-1; 9 bases agree with TRBD1. The junction had 7 bases not matched to a gene; V was cut back by 8 bases and J by 6 bases. The CDR3 totals 13 residues. Germline CDR1 and CDR2: MGHDK and SYGVNS. CDR3 in amino acids: CASRRDRDDGYTF. CDR3 DNA sequence: TGTGCCAGCCGACGGGACAGGGATGATGGCTACACCTTC.

The V and J genes are TRBV29-1 and TRBJ1-1, with 7 bases aligning to TRBD1. The CDR3 has 12 residues. Germline-derived CDR1 and CDR2 are SQVTM and ANQGSEA. V was clipped by 7 bases and J by 6 bases; unmatched bases: 8. CDR3 in DNA: TGCAGCGCTGGAAGGGGGCGAGCTGAAGCTTTCTTT. The encoded protein is CSAGRGRAEAFF.

The chain joins TRBV6-5 to TRBJ1-4; tentatively, D is TRBD1 (6 bases). The CDR3 sequence is 13 residues long. Germline CDR1 MNHEY, CDR2 SVGAGI. With 7 bases removed from V and 11 bases from J, the gap between germline ends came to 17 bases. CDR3 DNA sequence: TGTGCCAGCACCTCCGGACAGAGAGGGAAACTGTTTTTT. Protein sequence: CASTSGQRGKLFF.

J is TRBJ2-1 and V is TRBV5-1; 16 bases map to TRBD2. The CDR3 loop spans 17 amino acids. From germline, CDR1 is SGHRS and CDR2 YFSETQ. Germline trimming cut 3 bases from V and 7 bases from J; bases unmatched to any gene: 7. In DNA form, the CDR3 reads TGCGCCAGCAGCTCCGGGACTAGCGGGGGGGCGGTGAATGAGCAGTTCTTC. Protein: CASSSGTSGGAVNEQFF.

The rearrangement uses TRBV19 and TRBJ1-2, with TRBD1 identical over 12 bases. The CDR3 has 15 amino acids. The germline V gene has CDR1 LNHDA and CDR2 SQIVND (reference sequence). The J segment lost 4 bases and the V segment lost 6 bases, leaving 6 bases of the junction unmatched. The CDR3 DNA follows: TGTGCCAGTAGCGATGGGACAGGGGGCGCCTATGGCTACACCTTC. Protein: CASSDGTGGAYGYTF.